In this sample, the clone carrying this T cell receptor beta chain turned up once. Some clones are missing from TCRdb's copy, which holds only in-frame ones; the method was immunoSEQ multiplex PCR. The sample carries over 450,000 clones, around 78% recorded once. This entry comes from a study of shared T cell receptors in the human thymus. These data also featured in a second study, about human thymus T cells. Per that paper: Corrective surgery for congenital heart defects was being performed on the healthy Finnish infants who were the donors. Thymic resections from corrective heart surgery supplied the tissue. Both thymic and peripheral blood repertoires showed apparently biased V and J usage. The related literature has documented a marked overlap of thymic repertoires among unrelated individuals.

The receptor was isolated from a boy younger than two with a congenital heart defect. Sequencing was carried out using thymocytes.

CDR3 in amino acids: CASSTRGCETQYF. The CDR3 coding sequence is TGTGCCAGCAGTACCAGGGGGTGCGAGACCCAGTACTTC. This chain joins TRBV25-1 and TRBJ2-5; TRBD1 matches 7 bases. Germline trimming cut 5 bases from V and 5 bases from J; bases unmatched to any gene: 5. The CDR3 is 13 residues long. CDR1 and CDR2 (germline): MGHDK, SYGVNS.